This T cell receptor beta chain was sequenced during a study of blood T cell repertoires in COVID-19. Looking at the study overall: T cells, B-cell-depleted T cells, or PBMCs provided the cDNA or gDNA that served as material.

How the authors handled the data: Estimated nucleated cell counts came from reference gene primer amplification. TCRdb's table, derived via immunoSEQ multiplex PCR, lists solely in-frame clones and lacks some. V and J calls and clone size are as listed in that table; D and trimming were resolved from the DNA. The sample consists of approximately 150,000 clones, 88% of them appearing once. Germline loops: CDR1 MNHEY, CDR2 SVGAGI. The CDR3 runs to 11 residues. V was pared by 7 bases and J by 0 bases, with 3 bases between. V gene TRBV6-5 combines with J gene TRBJ1-1; D is uncertain. The sequencing input was peripheral blood. The sequence was obtained from a woman aged 45-60 years with acute or convalescent COVID-19. This chain's CDR3 is CASNMNTEAFF. The CDR3 nucleotides read TGTGCCAGCAATATGAACACTGAAGCTTTCTTT.